This T cell receptor beta chain was observed in a study of blood T cell repertoires in COVID-19 (dated by TCRdb to the early 2020s). For context, the study as a whole: Collaborator samples came from the United States, Italy and Spain and covered acute and convalescent phases of COVID-19. The material from the prospective study consisted of cDNA or gDNA derived from T cells, B-cell-depleted T cells, or PBMCs. The dataset comprised deeply sampled blood TCRbeta repertoires from subjects exposed to, actively infected with, or recovered from COVID-19. A de-identified subject ID, COVID-19 status, age in years and sex were almost always included in the sample metadata. Where available, HLA class I and class II types were obtained from metadata supplied by the sample provider rather than from assay-based typing. The samples were drawn from two sources: the first 160 participants of the ongoing ImmuneRACE study, and 1,254 subjects contributed by 6 global collaborators. A freely available public database, intended as a resource for researchers studying the immune response to SARS-CoV-2, is where the repertoires were released.

This clone has just one count. Its cognate antigen has yet to be identified. No base-level quality is on record; no much larger clone is a single base apart. In the prospective study, participants were roughly 18 to 100 years old, resided in 24 geographic areas of the United States, and were enrolled through a virtual design. In the prospective study, cohorts were assigned on the basis of participant-reported clinical history obtained from a screening survey and a study questionnaire. Each participant in the prospective study had whole blood, serum and a nasopharyngeal or oropharyngeal swab collected by mobile phlebotomists. Prospective study participants could optionally give additional blood draws and questionnaires over a roughly two-month period. Prospective study blood samples were shipped either frozen or at room temperature before DNA extraction. TCRbeta CDR3 regions were amplified from genomic DNA by means of the immunoSEQ Assay, a bias-controlled multiplex PCR. Per the authors' processing: Within the assay, amplification of reference gene primers was used to estimate how many nucleated cells each sample contained. To quantify the absolute abundance of each unique TCRbeta CDR3 rearrangement, sequence reads were collapsed and filtered. For each sample, productive Simpson clonality was calculated as the square root of Simpson's diversity index over productive rearrangements. Held by TCRdb, this immuneACCESS table contains in-frame sequences only and omits some clones. Under half of the omission traces to an unresolved V gene where checked; the cause of the rest is unknown. V, J and clone size are those of that table, while D and trimming were read from the DNA. Counted in this sample were around 160,000 clones; approximately 87% of them appeared once. Jointly, the top ten make up 1.2% of the sample.

What the authors observed across the whole study: How much clinical and demographic metadata was included differed by source and by participant, and the metadata was provided uncurated.

The source material was PBMCs or T cells enriched from blood (not recorded which). This sequence was found in a woman in her thirties with acute COVID-19.

CDR3 protein: CASSPGAQGLAFF. The sequenced DNA is TGTGCCAGCAGCCCCGGAGCACAGGGGTTGGCTTTCTTT. The chain is assembled from TRBV7-2 and TRBJ1-1, and 7 bases in between align with TRBD1. Including cysteine and phenylalanine, the CDR3 has 13 amino acids. Solely the CDR3 DNA is kept, with 39 bases framed from the first base. In the germline V gene, CDR1 corresponds to SGHTA and CDR2 to FQGNSA. V lost 5 bases and J lost 11 bases, and the count of bases not matched to a germline gene is 11.